The clone carrying this T cell receptor (beta chain) was seen ten or more times. Antigen specificity is unknown. With 6 bases clipped from V and 2 bases from J, the junction kept 24 bases outside the gene matches. The CDR3 has 20 amino acids. The entry originates in a study of T-cell reconstitution after alpha-beta-depleted transplantation in children. This sample's TCRbeta library carried unique molecular identifier barcodes. MiXCR was run by TCRdb on the PCR reads, yielding one entry per CDR3 protein. The sample holds about 240,000 distinct CDR3 sequences, under 30% seen once. The study, taken as a whole, reports: Newly produced T cells mostly provided counts and TCRbeta diversity after one year, as hyperexpanded clones declined. Two months or so post-transplant, alpha-beta T cells reportedly derived from several hundred expanded graft clones.

The TCR originated in a girl aged 2-10 years with Fanconi anemia, due to receive a stem cell transplant. The material sequenced was PBMCs, taken before TCRalphabeta/CD19-depleted stem cell transplant. The V call is TRBV5-7, the J call TRBJ2-7, with TRBD2 identical over 9 bases. TRBV5-7 is sorted into the ORF group, with uncertain function. The CDR3 nucleotides are TGTGCCAGCACCAAGCTTCTGGTGGGGGCGGGAGGGCCCGTGGCCTACGAGCAGTACTTC. As protein: CASTKLLVGAGGPVAYEQYF.